The clone carrying this T cell receptor (beta chain) has just one count. Generated by immunoSEQ multiplex PCR, the TCRdb table keeps only in-frame clones and is missing some. The sample holds 400,000 to 450,000 clones; 75% to 95% are singletons and the top ten take around 6.4%. Germline V CDR1 and CDR2: SGHKS, YYEKEE (reference sequence). Trimming took off 0 bases at V and 2 bases at J, with 5 bases between the two ends. This CDR3 has 14 amino acids. The source of the sample is a study of control samples from healthy donors and cancer patients. The V call is TRBV5-5, the J call TRBJ1-4; D remains unclear. The TCR was taken from a man aged 35-49 years with head and neck cancer. Sequences were obtained from PBMCs. CDR3 in DNA: TGTGCCAGCAGCTTGGCGGGGACTAATGAAAAACTGTTTTTT. This sequence encodes CASSLAGTNEKLFF.